Listed below are T cell receptor beta chains from one sample, sequenced in a study of shared clonotypes between healthy human individuals. This table comes from immunoSEQ multiplex PCR, and its TCRdb copy is limited to in-frame clones, with some not included. Of millions of clones listed, more than 85% were seen once; the top ten hold around 1.7%. Material: naive CD8+ T cells from PBMCs. Every receptor here comes from a man aged 18 to 30 in good health. Some clones in this sample may be carry-over from other donors' samples. Both conserved end residues are part of each CDR3. Fields, in order: CDR3 length, J gene, D gene, clone size, V gene, CDR3 DNA, CDR3 protein. The D gene is left open where the match is weak. Size is stated for part of the rows, as once, few or many counts, or as a class when the clone is expanded.

cdr3_length: 12; j_call: TRBJ1-1; d_call: NA; clone_size: NA; v_call: TRBV7-9; cdr3_nt: TGTGCCAGCAGGCCTACATTTTTGGAAGCTTTCTTT; cdr3_aa: CASRPTFLEAFF
cdr3_length: 14; j_call: TRBJ2-3; d_call: NA; clone_size: NA; v_call: TRBV28; cdr3_nt: TGTGCCAGCAGTTTAGAGGAAAACACAGATACGCAGTATTTT; cdr3_aa: CASSLEENTDTQYF
cdr3_length: 14; j_call: TRBJ2-3; d_call: NA; clone_size: NA; v_call: TRBV6-5; cdr3_nt: TGTGCCAGCAGTTATGAGACTGAATCAGATACGCAGTATTTT; cdr3_aa: CASSYETESDTQYF
cdr3_length: 14; j_call: TRBJ2-5; d_call: NA; clone_size: NA; v_call: TRBV11-1; cdr3_nt: TGTGCCAGCAGCCCGGGGCGGGGTAAAGAGACCCAGTACTTC; cdr3_aa: CASSPGRGKETQYF
cdr3_length: 12; j_call: TRBJ2-7; d_call: TRBD1; clone_size: NA; v_call: TRBV10-3; cdr3_nt: TGTGCCATAGCCGACAGGGGCTACGAGCAGTACTTC; cdr3_aa: CAIADRGYEQYF
cdr3_length: 17; j_call: TRBJ2-5; d_call: NA; clone_size: NA; v_call: TRBV7-6; cdr3_nt: TGTGCCAGCAGCTTAGGGGCATTTGGGGGGTCCCAAGAGACCCAGTACTTC; cdr3_aa: CASSLGAFGGSQETQYF
cdr3_length: 13; j_call: TRBJ1-1; d_call: NA; clone_size: NA; v_call: TRBV11-2; cdr3_nt: TGTGCCAGCAGCTTAGTTCTGAACACTGAAGCTTTCTTT; cdr3_aa: CASSLVLNTEAFF
cdr3_length: 16; j_call: TRBJ2-5; d_call: NA; clone_size: once; v_call: TRBV16; cdr3_nt: TGTGCCAGCAGCCAATCGAACGGGCAGGGGCAAGAGACCCAGTACTTC; cdr3_aa: CASSQSNGQGQETQYF
cdr3_length: 13; j_call: TRBJ2-3; d_call: NA; clone_size: NA; v_call: TRBV6-6; cdr3_nt: TGTGCCAGCAGTCCGGACTCCGACGATACGCAGTATTTT; cdr3_aa: CASSPDSDDTQYF
cdr3_length: 16; j_call: TRBJ2-3; d_call: NA; clone_size: NA; v_call: TRBV28; cdr3_nt: TGTGCCAGCAGACGCAACTCAAACTCTGGCACAGATACGCAGTATTTT; cdr3_aa: CASRRNSNSGTDTQYF
cdr3_length: 14; j_call: TRBJ1-2; d_call: NA; clone_size: NA; v_call: TRBV11-2; cdr3_nt: TGTGCCAGCAGCTTTGGGGACCTTGGTCCTGGCTACACCTTC; cdr3_aa: CASSFGDLGPGYTF
cdr3_length: 11; j_call: TRBJ2-1; d_call: TRBD2; clone_size: NA; v_call: TRBV15; cdr3_nt: TGTGCCACTAGCGGGATCAGTGAGCAGTTCTTC; cdr3_aa: CATSGISEQFF
cdr3_length: 14; j_call: TRBJ1-5; d_call: NA; clone_size: NA; v_call: TRBV7-2; cdr3_nt: TGTGCCAGCAGCCCCAGGACCGGAGATCAGCCCCAGCATTTT; cdr3_aa: CASSPRTGDQPQHF
cdr3_length: 17; j_call: TRBJ1-4; d_call: NA; clone_size: NA; v_call: TRBV19; cdr3_nt: TGTGCCAGTAGTCTCCGGAGCGTCGGCGTCGGGGCTGAAAAACTGTTTTTT; cdr3_aa: CASSLRSVGVGAEKLFF
cdr3_length: 16; j_call: TRBJ2-5; d_call: NA; clone_size: NA; v_call: TRBV7-9; cdr3_nt: TGTGCCAGCAGCGCCGCGACTACGAAGCGATGGGAGACCCAGTACTTC; cdr3_aa: CASSAATTKRWETQYF
cdr3_length: 18; j_call: TRBJ2-1; d_call: NA; clone_size: NA; v_call: TRBV11-2; cdr3_nt: TGTGCCAGCAGCTTATTGACTAGGAGGACCCGCTCCTACAATGAGCAGTTCTTC; cdr3_aa: CASSLLTRRTRSYNEQFF
cdr3_length: 14; j_call: TRBJ1-1; d_call: NA; clone_size: NA; v_call: TRBV6-5; cdr3_nt: TGTGCCAGCAGCTACTACACGGGGGGATCTGAAGCTTTCTTT; cdr3_aa: CASSYYTGGSEAFF
cdr3_length: 13; j_call: TRBJ2-1; d_call: TRBD1; clone_size: NA; v_call: TRBV28; cdr3_nt: TGTGCCAGCACGCAGGGGGCGTACAATGAGCAGTTCTTC; cdr3_aa: CASTQGAYNEQFF
cdr3_length: 15; j_call: TRBJ2-2; d_call: NA; clone_size: NA; v_call: TRBV7-9; cdr3_nt: TGTGCCAGCAGCGCCATCGAGCGGAACACCGGGGAGCTGTTTTTT; cdr3_aa: CASSAIERNTGELFF
cdr3_length: 17; j_call: TRBJ2-1; d_call: TRBD2; clone_size: NA; v_call: TRBV27; cdr3_nt: TGTGCCAGCAGTTTAGGGACTAGCGGGAGGCCGAACAATGAGCAGTTCTTC; cdr3_aa: CASSLGTSGRPNNEQFF
cdr3_length: 15; j_call: TRBJ1-2; d_call: TRBD1; clone_size: once; v_call: TRBV7-8; cdr3_nt: TGTGCCATTACTATATGGACAGGGACCCACTATGGCTACACCTTC; cdr3_aa: CAITIWTGTHYGYTF
cdr3_length: 15; j_call: TRBJ2-1; d_call: NA; clone_size: NA; v_call: TRBV7-9; cdr3_nt: TGTGCCAGCAGCTCTACCGGGTTCCCCCACAATGAGCAGTTCTTC; cdr3_aa: CASSSTGFPHNEQFF
cdr3_length: 12; j_call: TRBJ2-7; d_call: TRBD1; clone_size: once; v_call: TRBV7-2; cdr3_nt: TGTGCCAGCAGTGGGACAGGGACCGAGCAGTACTTC; cdr3_aa: CASSGTGTEQYF
cdr3_length: 16; j_call: TRBJ2-1; d_call: NA; clone_size: NA; v_call: TRBV7-6; cdr3_nt: TGTGCCAGCAGCTCCCGGGACTCAGCCTCCTACAATGAGCAGTTCTTC; cdr3_aa: CASSSRDSASYNEQFF
cdr3_length: 17; j_call: TRBJ2-7; d_call: NA; clone_size: NA; v_call: TRBV7-2; cdr3_nt: TGTGCCAGCAGCCATCATCCAGACGCTGAAGTCGTAAACGAGCAGTACTTC; cdr3_aa: CASSHHPDAEVVNEQYF
cdr3_length: 19; j_call: TRBJ2-1; d_call: TRBD2; clone_size: NA; v_call: TRBV15; cdr3_nt: TGTGCCACCAGCAGAGACATAGGACTAGCGGGAGTTCCCTACAATGAGCAGTTCTTC; cdr3_aa: CATSRDIGLAGVPYNEQFF
cdr3_length: 17; j_call: TRBJ2-7; d_call: NA; clone_size: NA; v_call: TRBV27; cdr3_nt: TGTGCCAGCCGGATTGCCTTTCGACTGGGAGAAGATGACGAGCAGTACTTC; cdr3_aa: CASRIAFRLGEDDEQYF
cdr3_length: 13; j_call: TRBJ1-1; d_call: NA; clone_size: NA; v_call: TRBV19; cdr3_nt: TGTGCCAGTAGTATGTGGAGCCACACTGAAGCTTTCTTT; cdr3_aa: CASSMWSHTEAFF
cdr3_length: 15; j_call: TRBJ1-2; d_call: NA; clone_size: NA; v_call: TRBV2; cdr3_nt: TGTGCCAGCCTCCCCCCCAAAGGACAGAACTATGGCTACACCTTC; cdr3_aa: CASLPPKGQNYGYTF
cdr3_length: 14; j_call: TRBJ2-7; d_call: NA; clone_size: NA; v_call: TRBV27; cdr3_nt: TGTGCCAGCAGTTCAACCGCCCAGGGATACGAGCAGTACTTC; cdr3_aa: CASSSTAQGYEQYF
cdr3_length: 12; j_call: TRBJ2-7; d_call: TRBD2; clone_size: NA; v_call: TRBV5-1; cdr3_nt: TGCGCCAGCCGGGGGGAGCTCTACGAGCAGTACTTC; cdr3_aa: CASRGELYEQYF
cdr3_length: 14; j_call: TRBJ2-2; d_call: NA; clone_size: NA; v_call: TRBV5-1; cdr3_nt: TGCGCCAGCCGGCCAATTGCGAACACCGGGGAGCTGTTTTTT; cdr3_aa: CASRPIANTGELFF
cdr3_length: 15; j_call: TRBJ2-1; d_call: TRBD1; clone_size: once; v_call: TRBV19; cdr3_nt: TGTGCCAGTAGTACCCGACAGGGGGCATACAATGAGCAGTTCTTC; cdr3_aa: CASSTRQGAYNEQFF
cdr3_length: 16; j_call: TRBJ2-5; d_call: TRBD2; clone_size: once; v_call: TRBV15; cdr3_nt: TGTGCCACCAGCCCCTGGACTAGCGGGAGCGGAGAGACCCAGTACTTC; cdr3_aa: CATSPWTSGSGETQYF
cdr3_length: 16; j_call: TRBJ2-7; d_call: TRBD2; clone_size: once; v_call: TRBV5-8; cdr3_nt: TGTGCCAGCAGCCTACTGACTAGCGGGAGAAATCACGAGCAGTACTTC; cdr3_aa: CASSLLTSGRNHEQYF
cdr3_length: 15; j_call: TRBJ2-1; d_call: NA; clone_size: NA; v_call: TRBV10-1; cdr3_nt: TGCGCCAGCAGTGAGTCGAGGGAGAAGTACAATGAGCAGTTCTTC; cdr3_aa: CASSESREKYNEQFF
cdr3_length: 10; j_call: TRBJ1-1; d_call: NA; clone_size: NA; v_call: TRBV20-1; cdr3_nt: TGCAGTGCCTTGGACACTGAAGCTTTCTTT; cdr3_aa: CSALDTEAFF
cdr3_length: 15; j_call: TRBJ2-3; d_call: NA; clone_size: NA; v_call: TRBV7-3; cdr3_nt: TGTGCCAGCAGCTTAAATTTAGGGGAGTCCGATACGCAGTATTTT; cdr3_aa: CASSLNLGESDTQYF
cdr3_length: 14; j_call: TRBJ1-2; d_call: NA; clone_size: once; v_call: TRBV4-3; cdr3_nt: TGCGCCAGCAGCCCCGGGAGGGGGAGCTATGGCTACACCTTC; cdr3_aa: CASSPGRGSYGYTF
cdr3_length: 16; j_call: TRBJ2-7; d_call: TRBD1; clone_size: NA; v_call: TRBV6-5; cdr3_nt: TGTGCCAGCAGTTACTCGGGACAGGGGGCTAGCAACGAGCAGTACTTC; cdr3_aa: CASSYSGQGASNEQYF
cdr3_length: 14; j_call: TRBJ2-7; d_call: TRBD1; clone_size: few; v_call: TRBV27; cdr3_nt: TGTGCCAGCAGTTTCGGACAGGGAGGCTACGAGCAGTACTTC; cdr3_aa: CASSFGQGGYEQYF
cdr3_length: 14; j_call: TRBJ2-7; d_call: NA; clone_size: NA; v_call: TRBV11-2; cdr3_nt: TGTGCCAGCAGCTTAAAGGTCAGAGCTCGGTGGAAGGACTTC; cdr3_aa: CASSLKVRARWKDF
cdr3_length: 13; j_call: TRBJ2-1; d_call: NA; clone_size: NA; v_call: TRBV7-8; cdr3_nt: TGTGCCAGCAGCTTAGGTCTCTCGGTTGAGCAGTTCTTC; cdr3_aa: CASSLGLSVEQFF
cdr3_length: 16; j_call: TRBJ2-7; d_call: TRBD2; clone_size: NA; v_call: TRBV5-1; cdr3_nt: TGCGCCAGCAGCTGGGGCTCTAAGCGGGGGACCTACGAGCAGTACTTC; cdr3_aa: CASSWGSKRGTYEQYF
cdr3_length: 14; j_call: TRBJ2-7; d_call: NA; clone_size: NA; v_call: TRBV27; cdr3_nt: TGTGCCAGCAGTTTAATAGGGACGCTGGACGAGCAGTACTTC; cdr3_aa: CASSLIGTLDEQYF
cdr3_length: 14; j_call: TRBJ2-7; d_call: TRBD1; clone_size: NA; v_call: TRBV4-1; cdr3_nt: TGCGCCAGCAGCCCGCGGACAGGGTTATCCGAGCAGTACTTC; cdr3_aa: CASSPRTGLSEQYF
cdr3_length: 13; j_call: TRBJ2-5; d_call: NA; clone_size: NA; v_call: TRBV10-1; cdr3_nt: TGCGCCAGCAGTGACCCTCCCAGGGAGACCCAGTACTTC; cdr3_aa: CASSDPPRETQYF